The rows below give T cell receptor beta chains drawn from one sample of a study of T cell responses to AZD1222 COVID-19 vaccine. TCRdb keeps only in-frame clones here, not all; method: immunoSEQ multiplex PCR. In the table there are 95,000 to 110,000 clones, 92% of which are singletons. The sequences come from peripheral blood, collected 28 days after the second AZD1222 dose. The receptors come from an adult who received the AZD1222 COVID-19 vaccine. The CDR3 runs from the conserved cysteine through the conserved F or W. A D gene is named only where the DNA matches it firmly. Clone size is not always given. Where it is, it says once, few, many or a class for expanded clones.

d_call: TRBD1; j_call: TRBJ1-1; clone_size: -; v_call: TRBV28; cdr3_length: 15; cdr3_aa: CASRPPGQGGTEAFF; cdr3_nt: TGTGCCAGCAGACCCCCGGGACAGGGGGGGACTGAAGCTTTCTTT
d_call: TRBD1; j_call: TRBJ1-1; clone_size: -; v_call: TRBV6-5; cdr3_length: 14; cdr3_aa: CASIKGQGSTEAFF; cdr3_nt: TGTGCCAGCATTAAAGGACAGGGGAGCACTGAAGCTTTCTTT
d_call: -; j_call: TRBJ2-2; clone_size: -; v_call: TRBV5-6; cdr3_length: 11; cdr3_aa: CASSYSGELFF; cdr3_nt: TGTGCCAGCAGCTACTCCGGGGAGCTGTTTTTT
d_call: TRBD1; j_call: TRBJ1-3; clone_size: -; v_call: TRBV5-6; cdr3_length: 18; cdr3_aa: CASSLQRQGRLSGNTIYF; cdr3_nt: TGTGCCAGCAGCTTGCAGCGACAGGGCAGACTCTCTGGAAACACCATATATTTT
d_call: TRBD2; j_call: TRBJ2-5; clone_size: -; v_call: TRBV7-9; cdr3_length: 15; cdr3_aa: CASSPGLAGRETQYF; cdr3_nt: TGTGCCAGCAGCCCAGGACTAGCGGGACGAGAGACCCAGTACTTC
d_call: TRBD1; j_call: TRBJ1-5; clone_size: -; v_call: TRBV19; cdr3_length: 17; cdr3_aa: CASSRDRGLFSNQPQHF; cdr3_nt: TGTGCCAGTAGTAGGGACAGGGGCCTATTCAGCAATCAGCCCCAGCATTTT
d_call: TRBD1; j_call: TRBJ1-5; clone_size: -; v_call: TRBV6-6; cdr3_length: 16; cdr3_aa: CASSWASGTGNQPQHF; cdr3_nt: TGTGCCAGCAGTTGGGCCTCGGGGACAGGCAATCAGCCCCAGCATTTT
d_call: TRBD1; j_call: TRBJ1-5; clone_size: -; v_call: TRBV13; cdr3_length: 13; cdr3_aa: CASSSNRGQPQHF; cdr3_nt: TGTGCCAGCAGCTCCAACAGGGGCCAGCCCCAGCATTTT
d_call: -; j_call: TRBJ2-2; clone_size: once; v_call: TRBV27; cdr3_length: 15; cdr3_aa: CASSLLSSNTGELFF; cdr3_nt: TGTGCCAGCAGTTTATTGTCGTCGAACACCGGGGAGCTGTTTTTT
d_call: TRBD1; j_call: TRBJ1-6; clone_size: -; v_call: TRBV5-4; cdr3_length: 15; cdr3_aa: CASSLARGSNSPLHF; cdr3_nt: TGTGCCAGCAGCTTGGCCAGGGGGAGCAATTCACCCCTCCACTTT
d_call: TRBD1; j_call: TRBJ2-1; clone_size: once; v_call: TRBV30; cdr3_length: 14; cdr3_aa: CAWIRQGTASEQFF; cdr3_nt: TGTGCCTGGATTCGACAGGGCACAGCTAGTGAGCAGTTCTTC
d_call: -; j_call: TRBJ2-5; clone_size: -; v_call: TRBV19; cdr3_length: 13; cdr3_aa: CASSIEKRETQYF; cdr3_nt: TGTGCCAGTAGTATAGAGAAGAGGGAGACCCAGTACTTC
d_call: -; j_call: TRBJ2-3; clone_size: -; v_call: TRBV23-1; cdr3_length: 15; cdr3_aa: CASSQSPCSEDTQYF; cdr3_nt: TGCGCCAGCAGTCAATCGCCGTGCTCCGAAGATACGCAGTATTTT
d_call: -; j_call: TRBJ1-5; clone_size: -; v_call: TRBV27; cdr3_length: 14; cdr3_aa: CASSLNRLNQPQHF; cdr3_nt: TGTGCCAGCAGTTTAAACAGGCTTAATCAGCCCCAGCATTTT
d_call: -; j_call: TRBJ2-1; clone_size: -; v_call: TRBV28; cdr3_length: 14; cdr3_aa: CASSLRDNNNEQFF; cdr3_nt: TGTGCCAGCAGTCTCCGGGACAACAACAATGAGCAGTTCTTC
d_call: -; j_call: TRBJ1-1; clone_size: -; v_call: TRBV30; cdr3_length: 13; cdr3_aa: CASWTAMNTEAFF; cdr3_nt: TGTGCCTCCTGGACAGCCATGAACACTGAAGCTTTCTTT
d_call: -; j_call: TRBJ1-5; clone_size: -; v_call: TRBV14; cdr3_length: 13; cdr3_aa: CASSQGGNQPQHF; cdr3_nt: TGTGCCAGCAGCCAAGGAGGCAATCAGCCCCAGCATTTT
d_call: -; j_call: TRBJ1-5; clone_size: once; v_call: TRBV11-2; cdr3_length: 14; cdr3_aa: CASSLFWTRQPQHF; cdr3_nt: TGTGCCAGCAGCTTATTTTGGACTCGCCAGCCCCAGCATTTT
d_call: -; j_call: TRBJ2-7; clone_size: -; v_call: TRBV19; cdr3_length: 15; cdr3_aa: CASRLGGRGSYEQYF; cdr3_nt: TGTGCCAGTAGACTGGGGGGGCGAGGTTCCTACGAGCAGTACTTC
d_call: TRBD1; j_call: TRBJ2-1; clone_size: -; v_call: TRBV7-6; cdr3_length: 15; cdr3_aa: CASSLAADRSNEQFF; cdr3_nt: TGTGCCAGCAGCTTAGCGGCGGACAGGAGCAATGAGCAGTTCTTC
d_call: TRBD1; j_call: TRBJ1-4; clone_size: -; v_call: TRBV11-2; cdr3_length: 14; cdr3_aa: CASRGQGTNEKLFF; cdr3_nt: TGTGCCAGCAGGGGACAGGGAACGAATGAAAAACTGTTTTTT
d_call: -; j_call: TRBJ1-1; clone_size: -; v_call: TRBV3-1/TRBV3-2; cdr3_length: 12; cdr3_aa: CASSPEGRVAFF; cdr3_nt: TGTGCCAGCAGCCCCGAGGGCCGTGTGGCTTTCTTT
d_call: -; j_call: TRBJ1-1; clone_size: once; v_call: TRBV12-3/TRBV12-4; cdr3_length: 11; cdr3_aa: CASSYGTEAFF; cdr3_nt: TGTGCCAGCAGTTATGGAACTGAAGCTTTCTTT
d_call: -; j_call: TRBJ2-3; clone_size: once; v_call: TRBV30; cdr3_length: 10; cdr3_aa: CAWKTDTQYF; cdr3_nt: TGTGCCTGGAAGACAGATACGCAGTATTTT
d_call: -; j_call: TRBJ1-4; clone_size: once; v_call: TRBV3-1/TRBV3-2; cdr3_length: 12; cdr3_aa: CASSQDSEKLFF; cdr3_nt: TGTGCCAGCAGCCAAGATTCGGAAAAACTGTTTTTT
d_call: -; j_call: TRBJ1-1; clone_size: -; v_call: TRBV5-1; cdr3_length: 15; cdr3_aa: CASSRPQGTNTEAFF; cdr3_nt: TGCGCCAGCAGCCGACCCCAGGGGACGAACACTGAAGCTTTCTTT
d_call: -; j_call: TRBJ2-5; clone_size: -; v_call: TRBV13; cdr3_length: 12; cdr3_aa: CASSWGQETQYF; cdr3_nt: TGTGCCAGCAGTTGGGGGCAGGAGACCCAGTACTTC